This T cell receptor beta chain was identified during a study of regulatory T cells in long-lasting Graves disease. To make TCR beta libraries, researchers used iRepertoire HTBI primers and Arm-PCR of CDR3 regions. TCRdb reanalysed the multiplex PCR reads using MiXCR and keeps one entry per CDR3 protein. The repertoire holds about 430,000 distinct CDR3 sequences, with 21% as singletons. Time point described: persistent/refractory GD, antithyroid drugs over 5 years with positive TRAb. The TCR library was made from RNA that had been extracted from PBMCs in TRIzol. The clonotype comes from a female donor with Graves disease. This material consisted of peripheral blood mononuclear cells (PBMCs), taken when the disease was refractory, from a patient treated with antithyroid drugs.

The CDR3 protein is CASSEAGQTQYF. DNA of the CDR3: TGCGCCAGCAGTGAGGCCGGACAGACCCAGTACTTC. V and J are TRBV10-1 and TRBJ2-5, with D uncertain. CDR1 and CDR2 (germline): WNHNN, SYGVQD (reference sequence). There are 12 residues in the CDR3. Trimming removed 2 bases from V and 6 bases from J, with 7 bases in between.